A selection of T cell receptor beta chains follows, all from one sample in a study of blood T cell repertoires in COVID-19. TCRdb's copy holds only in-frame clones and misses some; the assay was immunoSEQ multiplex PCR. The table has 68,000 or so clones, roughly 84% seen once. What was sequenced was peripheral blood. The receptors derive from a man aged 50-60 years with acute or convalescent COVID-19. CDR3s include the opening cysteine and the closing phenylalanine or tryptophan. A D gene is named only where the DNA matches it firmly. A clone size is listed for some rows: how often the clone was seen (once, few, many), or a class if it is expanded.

CASSLSGGDTQYF,TGTGCCAGCAGTCTATCAGGGGGAGATACGCAGTATTTT,-,TRBD1,TRBV2,TRBJ2-3
CASSQGSGSKQYF,TGTGCCAGCAGCCAAGGTAGCGGGAGCAAGCAGTACTTC,once,TRBD2,TRBV14,TRBJ2-7
CAISGDRGDEKLFF,TGTGCCATCAGTGGGGACAGGGGTGATGAAAAACTGTTTTTT,-,TRBD1,TRBV10-3,TRBJ1-4
CASRPQTGRSGEQYF,TGTGCCAGCAGGCCTCAGACAGGGAGGTCGGGGGAGCAGTACTTC,-,-,TRBV3-1/TRBV3-2,TRBJ2-7
CATLRTGGNSPLHF,TGTGCCACCCTTCGGACAGGGGGAAATTCACCCCTCCACTTT,-,TRBD1,TRBV6-5,TRBJ1-6
CASSGGLAGEYEQYF,TGTGCCAGCAGCGGGGGACTAGCGGGAGAGTACGAGCAGTACTTC,-,TRBD2,TRBV9,TRBJ2-7
CASSLRVDEKLFF,TGTGCCAGCAGCTTAAGAGTCGATGAAAAACTGTTTTTT,-,-,TRBV5-6,TRBJ1-4
CASTRGTGGAHSNQPQHF,TGTGCCAGTACCCGAGGGACAGGGGGCGCGCATAGCAATCAGCCCCAGCATTTT,-,TRBD1,TRBV19,TRBJ1-5
CASRGQGAEQYF,TGTGCCAGCCGGGGACAGGGGGCCGAGCAGTACTTC,-,TRBD1,TRBV28,TRBJ2-7
CASRLAGGSYEQYF,TGTGCCAGCAGATTAGCGGGAGGATCCTACGAGCAGTACTTC,-,TRBD2,TRBV25-1,TRBJ2-7
CASSLAWRGGSTDTQYF,TGTGCCAGCAGCTTAGCCTGGCGGGGGGGTAGCACAGATACGCAGTATTTT,once,TRBD2,TRBV11-2,TRBJ2-3
CAIREGVYEQYF,TGTGCCATCAGGGAAGGGGTCTACGAGCAGTACTTC,-,-,TRBV10-3,TRBJ2-7
CASSSSQGTGTDTQYF,TGTGCCAGCAGTTCCTCACAGGGGACCGGCACAGATACGCAGTATTTT,-,TRBD1,TRBV28,TRBJ2-3
CASSLNRRFRDTIYF,TGTGCCAGCAGTTTAAATCGGCGGTTCAGGGACACCATATATTTT,-,-,TRBV28,TRBJ1-3
CATSDSGTHTTNYGYTF,TGTGCCACCAGTGATTCAGGGACACATACAACTAACTATGGCTACACCTTC,-,-,TRBV24-1,TRBJ1-2
CASSLGQVLYEQYF,TGCGCCAGCAGCTTGGGACAGGTCCTCTACGAGCAGTACTTC,-,-,TRBV5-1,TRBJ2-7
CSVERDSGGYTF,TGCAGCGTTGAAAGAGACAGCGGGGGCTACACCTTC,few,-,TRBV29-1,TRBJ1-2
CATSDLRTTNYGYTF,TGTGCCACCAGTGATTTGCGGACAACTAACTATGGCTACACCTTC,-,-,TRBV24-1,TRBJ1-2
CASSYSPGGQGHEQYF,TGTGCCAGCAGTTACTCCCCCGGGGGACAGGGCCACGAGCAGTACTTC,-,TRBD1,TRBV6-6,TRBJ2-7
CASSQQNLLSTDTQYF,TGCGCCAGCAGCCAACAAAACCTACTCAGCACAGATACGCAGTATTTT,-,-,TRBV4-1,TRBJ2-3
CASSLGQSSYEQYF,TGTGCCAGCAGCCTAGGACAGTCCTCCTACGAGCAGTACTTC,-,-,TRBV7-9,TRBJ2-7
CASSQGVGNTEAFF,TGTGCCAGCAGCCAGGGCGTCGGAAACACTGAAGCTTTCTTT,-,-,TRBV3-1/TRBV3-2,TRBJ1-1
CATSRAFRGISLGEQYF,TGTGCCACCAGCAGAGCCTTCAGGGGTATAAGCCTCGGCGAGCAGTACTTC,-,-,TRBV15,TRBJ2-7
CASSPTGTGNTIYF,TGTGCCAGCAGTCCCACCGGGACAGGAAACACCATATATTTT,-,-,TRBV27,TRBJ1-3
CASTRPNRAYYGYTF,TGTGCCAGCACCCGCCCTAACAGGGCTTATTATGGCTACACCTTC,-,-,TRBV6-5,TRBJ1-2
CASSFQTFTLHF,TGTGCCAGCAGCTTCCAGACTTTTACCCTCCACTTT,-,-,TRBV5-6,TRBJ1-6
CASSPWESQHYGYTF,TGTGCCAGCAGTCCCTGGGAGAGTCAGCACTATGGCTACACCTTC,-,-,TRBV6-5,TRBJ1-2
CASQTSLNEQFF,TGTGCCAGCCAAACTAGTCTGAATGAGCAGTTCTTC,-,-,TRBV6-5,TRBJ2-1
CASTEGGANEKLFF,TGTGCCAGCACTGAGGGGGGGGCTAATGAAAAACTGTTTTTT,-,-,TRBV2,TRBJ1-4
CASSLVSSGLLRYF,TGCGCCAGCAGCTTGGTTTCTAGCGGACTCCTGAGGTATTTT,-,TRBD2,TRBV5-1,TRBJ2-3
CASRSSGSPSGVF,TGTGCCAGCAGGAGTAGCGGGAGCCCCTCGGGGGTCTTC,-,TRBD2,TRBV12-3/TRBV12-4,TRBJ2-1
CASSSRTSGASYEQYF,TGTGCCAGCAGCTCAAGGACTAGCGGAGCCAGCTACGAGCAGTACTTC,-,TRBD2,TRBV13,TRBJ2-7
CASKIAGGYEQYF,TGCGCCAGCAAAATAGCGGGGGGCTACGAGCAGTACTTC,-,TRBD2,TRBV5-1,TRBJ2-7
CASTAEGHRGSPLHF,TGTGCCAGCACCGCCGAGGGCCATAGGGGGTCACCCCTCCACTTT,-,-,TRBV9,TRBJ1-6
CASRPGGAPKSYTF,TGTGCCAGCAGGCCGGGGGGGGCGCCTAAAAGCTACACCTTC,-,-,TRBV6-5,TRBJ1-2
CASTGQGGSGANVLTF,TGTGCCAGCACCGGACAGGGAGGCTCTGGGGCCAACGTCCTGACTTTC,few,TRBD1,TRBV3-1/TRBV3-2,TRBJ2-6
CAISESGLRLGGYTF,TGTGCCATCAGTGAGTCAGGGCTCAGACTAGGCGGCTACACCTTC,-,-,TRBV10-3,TRBJ1-2
CASRVGQTYEQYF,TGTGCCAGCAGGGTGGGACAGACCTACGAGCAGTACTTC,-,TRBD1,TRBV2,TRBJ2-7
CASSQALQETQYF,TGCGCCAGCAGCCAAGCCCTCCAAGAGACCCAGTACTTC,-,-,TRBV4-1,TRBJ2-5
CASTPGTSAYNEQFF,TGTGCCAGCACCCCCGGGACTAGCGCATACAATGAGCAGTTCTTC,-,TRBD2,TRBV28,TRBJ2-1
CASSLRQGRSGNTIYF,TGTGCCAGCAGCTTACGTCAGGGGCGCTCTGGAAACACCATATATTTT,few,-,TRBV7-9,TRBJ1-3
CASSSRTGGMNTEAFF,TGTGCCAGCTCATCCCGGACAGGGGGCATGAACACTGAAGCTTTCTTT,-,TRBD1,TRBV18,TRBJ1-1
CASGLVGQGSTGELFF,TGTGCTAGTGGTTTGGTGGGACAGGGAAGCACCGGGGAGCTGTTTTTT,once,TRBD1,TRBV12-5,TRBJ2-2
CASSLQGALNTEAFF,TGTGCCAGCAGTTTACAGGGGGCTTTGAACACTGAAGCTTTCTTT,few,TRBD1,TRBV2,TRBJ1-1
CATSDLPYTGELFF,TGTGCCACCAGTGATTTGCCGTACACCGGGGAGCTGTTTTTT,-,-,TRBV24-1,TRBJ2-2
CASSTEYNSPLHF,TGTGCCAGCAGTACAGAGTATAATTCACCCCTCCACTTT,-,-,TRBV6-5,TRBJ1-6
CASSLGQVMTEAFF,TGTGCCAGCAGCCTCGGACAGGTTATGACTGAAGCTTTCTTT,-,TRBD1,TRBV16,TRBJ1-1
CASRFKWGGVTDTQYF,TGTGCCAGCAGGTTTAAATGGGGAGGAGTAACAGATACGCAGTATTTT,-,-,TRBV28,TRBJ2-3
CASSLDAGGAGQPQHF,TGTGCCAGCAGCTTAGACGCAGGGGGCGCAGGTCAGCCCCAGCATTTT,-,TRBD1,TRBV11-2,TRBJ1-5
CASSSRLAGGRETQYF,TGTGCCAGTAGTTCGAGACTAGCGGGAGGGAGAGAGACCCAGTACTTC,-,TRBD2,TRBV19,TRBJ2-5
CASSLRDIRGAGELFF,TGTGCCAGCAGCCTACGGGACATCCGGGGGGCCGGGGAGCTGTTTTTT,-,-,TRBV11-3,TRBJ2-2